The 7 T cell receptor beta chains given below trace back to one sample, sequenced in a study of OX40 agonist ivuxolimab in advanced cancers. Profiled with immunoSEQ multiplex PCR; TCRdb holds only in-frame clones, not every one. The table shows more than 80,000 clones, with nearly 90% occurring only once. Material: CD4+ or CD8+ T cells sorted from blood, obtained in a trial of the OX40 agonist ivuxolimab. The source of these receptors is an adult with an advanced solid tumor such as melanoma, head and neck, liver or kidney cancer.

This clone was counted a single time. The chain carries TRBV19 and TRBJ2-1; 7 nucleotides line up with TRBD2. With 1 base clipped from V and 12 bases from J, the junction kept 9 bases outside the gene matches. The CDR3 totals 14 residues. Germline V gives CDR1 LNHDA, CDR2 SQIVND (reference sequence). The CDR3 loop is CASSIGGGKIRQFF. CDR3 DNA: TGTGCCAGTAGTATAGGGGGGGGGAAGATTCGGCAGTTCTTC.

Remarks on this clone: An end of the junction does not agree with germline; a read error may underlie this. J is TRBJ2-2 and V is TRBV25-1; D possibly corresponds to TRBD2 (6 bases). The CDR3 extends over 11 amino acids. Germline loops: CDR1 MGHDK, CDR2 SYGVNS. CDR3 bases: TGTGCCAGCAGTGACAGGCGGGGAGCTGTTTTT. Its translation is CASSDRRGAVF.

In DNA form, the CDR3 reads TGTGCCAGCAGCGAAACGTATCCCGTATACGAGCAGTACTTC. This codes for CASSETYPVYEQYF. This chain joins TRBV9 and TRBJ2-7; D not certain. There are 14 residues in the CDR3. Trimming shortened V by 3 bases and J by 4 bases, and 14 bases separated the two germline ends. Germline V gene sequence: CDR1 SGDLS, CDR2 YYNGEE. Together with reference TRBV9 and TRBJ2-7, the CDR3 gives the full variable domain: DSGVTQTPKHLITATGQRVTLRCSPRSGDLSVYWYQQSLDQGLQFLIQYYNGEERAKGNILERFSAQQFPDLHSELNLSSLELGDSALYFCASSETYPVYEQYFGPGTRLTVT.

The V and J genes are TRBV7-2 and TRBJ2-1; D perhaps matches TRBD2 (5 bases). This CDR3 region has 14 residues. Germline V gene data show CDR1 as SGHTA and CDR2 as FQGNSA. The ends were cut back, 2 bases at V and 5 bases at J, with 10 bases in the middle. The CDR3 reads CASSLYLTNNEQFF. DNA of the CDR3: TGTGCCAGCAGCTTATACCTGACTAACAATGAGCAGTTCTTC.

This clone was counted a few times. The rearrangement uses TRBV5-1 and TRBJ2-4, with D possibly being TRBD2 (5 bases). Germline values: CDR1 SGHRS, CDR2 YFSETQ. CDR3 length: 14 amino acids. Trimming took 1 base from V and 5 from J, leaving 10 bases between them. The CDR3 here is CASSLPGTENIQYF. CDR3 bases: TGCGCCAGCAGCTTGCCGGGAACGGAAAACATTCAGTACTTC.

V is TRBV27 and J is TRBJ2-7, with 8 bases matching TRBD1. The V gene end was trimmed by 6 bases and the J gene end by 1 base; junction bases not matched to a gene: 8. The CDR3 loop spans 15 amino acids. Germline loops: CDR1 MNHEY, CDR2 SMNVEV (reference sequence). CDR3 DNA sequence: TGTGCCAGCAGATTTAGTCGGACAGGGTCCTACGAGCAGTACTTC. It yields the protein CASRFSRTGSYEQYF.

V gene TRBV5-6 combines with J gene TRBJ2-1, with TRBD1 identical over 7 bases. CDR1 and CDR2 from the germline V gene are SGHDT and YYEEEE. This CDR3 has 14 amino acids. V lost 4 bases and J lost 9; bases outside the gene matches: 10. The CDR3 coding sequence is TGTGCCAGCAGCCCGGGGACAGCAGAGTTTGAGCAGTTCTTC. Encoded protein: CASSPGTAEFEQFF. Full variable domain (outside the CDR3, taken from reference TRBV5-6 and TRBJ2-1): DAGVTQSPTHLIKTRGQQVTLRCSPKSGHDTVSWYQQALGQGPQFIFQYYEEEERQRGNFPDRFSGHQFPNYSSELNVNALLLGDSALYLCASSPGTAEFEQFFGPGTRLTVL.